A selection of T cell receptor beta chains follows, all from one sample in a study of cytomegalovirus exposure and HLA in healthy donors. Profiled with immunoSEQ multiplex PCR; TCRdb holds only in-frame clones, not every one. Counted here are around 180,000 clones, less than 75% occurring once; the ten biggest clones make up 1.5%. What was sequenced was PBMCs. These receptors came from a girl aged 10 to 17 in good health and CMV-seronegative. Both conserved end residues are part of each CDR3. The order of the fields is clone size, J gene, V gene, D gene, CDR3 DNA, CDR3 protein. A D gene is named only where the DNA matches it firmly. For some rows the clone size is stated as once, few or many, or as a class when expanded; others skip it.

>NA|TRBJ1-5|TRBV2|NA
TGTGCCAGCAGTGCGACACTCTCCAGTCAGCCCCAGCATTTT
CASSATLSSQPQHF
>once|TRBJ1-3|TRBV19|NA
TGTGCCAGTAGAGCGTCTTACCAACCAAACACCATATATTTT
CASRASYQPNTIYF
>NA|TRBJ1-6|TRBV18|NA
TGTGCCAGCTCATCGAACACAGGTGGGCCAAATTCACCCCTCCACTTT
CASSSNTGGPNSPLHF
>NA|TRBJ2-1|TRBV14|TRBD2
TGTGCCAGCAGCCACTGGACTAGCGGGACCGACTCCTACAATGAGCAGTTCTTC
CASSHWTSGTDSYNEQFF
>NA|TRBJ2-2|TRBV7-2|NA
TGTGCCAGCAGCTCCCAGGGGAGCACCGGGGAGCTGTTTTTT
CASSSQGSTGELFF
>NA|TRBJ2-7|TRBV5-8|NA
TGTGCCAGCAGCTCTGCCCAGGTACGAGGGACCTACGAGCAGTACTTC
CASSSAQVRGTYEQYF
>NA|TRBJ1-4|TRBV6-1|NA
TGTGCCAGCAGTGAATGGGCGACGGCTAATGAAAAACTGTTTTTT
CASSEWATANEKLFF
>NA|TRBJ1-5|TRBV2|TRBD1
TGTGCCAGCAGCGAAGCAGGCGGGACAGGGGTTAGTCAGCCCCAGCATTTT
CASSEAGGTGVSQPQHF
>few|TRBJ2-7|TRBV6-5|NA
TGTGCCAGCACCGCACAGGACAGACACTACGAGCAGTACTTC
CASTAQDRHYEQYF
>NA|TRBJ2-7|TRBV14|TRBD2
TGTGCCAGCAGCCAAGTCCGCGGGGGTTACGAGCAGTACTTC
CASSQVRGGYEQYF
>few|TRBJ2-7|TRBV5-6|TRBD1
TGTGCCAGCAGCTTCTTGGACAGGGGCTACGAGCAGTACTTC
CASSFLDRGYEQYF
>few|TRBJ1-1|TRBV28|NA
TGTGCCAGCATAGCAGGGGCCATGAACACTGAAGCTTTCTTT
CASIAGAMNTEAFF
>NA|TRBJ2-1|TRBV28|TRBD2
TGTGCCAGCAGTTTACGGGGGGGGGCCAGGAATGAGCAGTTCTTC
CASSLRGGARNEQFF
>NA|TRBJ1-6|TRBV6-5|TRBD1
TGTGCCAGCAGTTACTCGGGACAGGGGGCACCCCTCCACTTT
CASSYSGQGAPLHF
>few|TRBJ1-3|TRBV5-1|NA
TGCGCCAGCAGCTTGGTGGGGGGAGAAGGAAACACCATATATTTT
CASSLVGGEGNTIYF
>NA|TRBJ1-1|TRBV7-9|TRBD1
TGTGCCAGCAGCGCTAGACAGGGGGCGGTGAACACTGAAGCTTTCTTT
CASSARQGAVNTEAFF
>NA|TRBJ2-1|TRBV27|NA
TGTGCCAGCAGTTTAACAGGGCCCTACAATGAGCAGTTCTTC
CASSLTGPYNEQFF
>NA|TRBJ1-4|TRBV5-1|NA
TGCGCCAGCAGCTTGGAGGGGGCTAATGAAAAACTGTTTTTT
CASSLEGANEKLFF
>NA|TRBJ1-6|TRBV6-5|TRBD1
TGTGCCAGCAGTTACTCCGGGACAGGGGGCTTTCCCCTCCACTTT
CASSYSGTGGFPLHF
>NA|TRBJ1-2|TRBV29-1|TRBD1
TGCAGCGTCGCGACAGGGATTGACTATGGCTACACCTTC
CSVATGIDYGYTF
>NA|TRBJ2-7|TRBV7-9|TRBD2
TGTGCCAGCAGCTTTCGTGGACTAGCGGGGCCCGGGATCGAGCAGTACTTC
CASSFRGLAGPGIEQYF
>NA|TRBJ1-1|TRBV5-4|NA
TGTGCCAGCAGCTTCAACTGGATGGAGACTGAAGCTTTCTTT
CASSFNWMETEAFF
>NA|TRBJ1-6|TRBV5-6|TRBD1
TGTGCCAGTACACAACAGGGGGGCTATAATTCACCCCTCCACTTT
CASTQQGGYNSPLHF
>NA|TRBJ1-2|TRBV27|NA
TGTGCCAGCAGTTCAGCGGGGAGGGGTAATGGCTACACCTTC
CASSSAGRGNGYTF
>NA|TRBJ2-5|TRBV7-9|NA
TGTGCCAGCAGCTTGGTTGGGGGGGCCCCAGAGACCCAGTACTTC
CASSLVGGAPETQYF
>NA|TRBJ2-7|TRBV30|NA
TGTGCCTGGAGATCGGTGGGGGGCTACGAGCAGTACTTC
CAWRSVGGYEQYF
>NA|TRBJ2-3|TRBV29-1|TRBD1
TGCAGCGTTGAAACCCTCGGGACAGGGGCCCCCACAGATACGCAGTATTTT
CSVETLGTGAPTDTQYF
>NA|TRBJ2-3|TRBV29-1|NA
TGCAGCGTTGAACGGACAGATACGCAGTATTTT
CSVERTDTQYF
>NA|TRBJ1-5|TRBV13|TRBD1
TGTGCCAGCAGCTCGGGAACAGGGGGAAATCAGCCCCAGCATTTT
CASSSGTGGNQPQHF
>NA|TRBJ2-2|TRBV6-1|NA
TGTGCCAGCAGTGAGAGGACAGGGAGGGCCGGGGAGCTGTTTTTT
CASSERTGRAGELFF
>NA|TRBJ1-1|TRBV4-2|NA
TGTGCCAGCAGCCGAGACAGCGGGAGAAACACTGAAGCTTTCTTT
CASSRDSGRNTEAFF
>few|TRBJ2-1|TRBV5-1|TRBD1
TGCGCCAGCAGCGGGACAGGGTATGGACTCAATGAGCAGTTCTTC
CASSGTGYGLNEQFF
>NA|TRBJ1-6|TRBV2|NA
TGTGCCAGCAGGGGAGCACCCCTCCACTTT
CASRGAPLHF